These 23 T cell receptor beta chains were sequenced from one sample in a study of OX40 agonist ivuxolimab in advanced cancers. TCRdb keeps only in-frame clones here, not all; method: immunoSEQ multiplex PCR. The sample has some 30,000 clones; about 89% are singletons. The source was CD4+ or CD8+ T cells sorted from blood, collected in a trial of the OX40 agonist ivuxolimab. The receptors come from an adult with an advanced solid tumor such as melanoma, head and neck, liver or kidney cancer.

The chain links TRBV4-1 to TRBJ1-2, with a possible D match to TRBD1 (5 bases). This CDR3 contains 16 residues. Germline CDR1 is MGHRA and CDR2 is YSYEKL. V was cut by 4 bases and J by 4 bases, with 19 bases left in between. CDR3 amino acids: CASSREGVGSPYGYTF. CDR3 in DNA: TGCGCCAGCAGCCGGGAAGGGGTGGGCAGTCCCTATGGCTACACCTTC.

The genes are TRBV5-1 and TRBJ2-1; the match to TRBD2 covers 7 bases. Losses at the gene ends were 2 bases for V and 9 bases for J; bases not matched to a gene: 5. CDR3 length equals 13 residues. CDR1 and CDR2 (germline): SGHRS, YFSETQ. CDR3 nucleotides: TGCGCCAGCAGCTTTGTGCGGGGGTCTGAGCAGTTCTTC. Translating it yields CASSFVRGSEQFF.

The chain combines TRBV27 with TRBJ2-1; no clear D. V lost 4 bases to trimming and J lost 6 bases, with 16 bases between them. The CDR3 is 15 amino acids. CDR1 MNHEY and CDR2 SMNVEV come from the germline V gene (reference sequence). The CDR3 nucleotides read TGTGCCAGCAGTTCCCCTAGTACCCCTACCAATGAGCAGTTCTTC. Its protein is CASSSPSTPTNEQFF.

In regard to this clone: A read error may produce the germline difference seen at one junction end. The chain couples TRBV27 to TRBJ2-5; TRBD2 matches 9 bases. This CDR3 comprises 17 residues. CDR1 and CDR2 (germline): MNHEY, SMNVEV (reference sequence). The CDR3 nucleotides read TGTGCCAGCAGTTTAATCGACCCCCGGCGGGGGGGCCCAAACGCCCACTTC. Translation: CASSLIDPRRGGPNAHF.

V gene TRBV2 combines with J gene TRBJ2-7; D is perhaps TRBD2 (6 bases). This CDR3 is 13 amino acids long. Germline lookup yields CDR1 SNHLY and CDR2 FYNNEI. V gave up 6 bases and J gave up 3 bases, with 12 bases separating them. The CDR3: CASSPLADYEQYV. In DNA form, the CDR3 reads TGTGCCAGCAGCCCCTTAGCGGACTACGAGCAGTACGTC.

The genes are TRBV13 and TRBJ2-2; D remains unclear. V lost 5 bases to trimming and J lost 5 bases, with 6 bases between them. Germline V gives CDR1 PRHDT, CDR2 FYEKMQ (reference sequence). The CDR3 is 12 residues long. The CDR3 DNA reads TGTGCCAGCAGCATAGTGACCGGGGAGCTGTTTTTT. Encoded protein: CASSIVTGELFF.

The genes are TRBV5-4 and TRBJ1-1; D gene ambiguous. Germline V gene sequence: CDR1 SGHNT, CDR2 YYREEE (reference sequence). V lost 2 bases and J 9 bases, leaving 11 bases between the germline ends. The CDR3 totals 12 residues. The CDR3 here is CASSLLGMKAFF. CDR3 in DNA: TGTGCCAGCAGCTTACTGGGTATGAAAGCTTTCTTT.

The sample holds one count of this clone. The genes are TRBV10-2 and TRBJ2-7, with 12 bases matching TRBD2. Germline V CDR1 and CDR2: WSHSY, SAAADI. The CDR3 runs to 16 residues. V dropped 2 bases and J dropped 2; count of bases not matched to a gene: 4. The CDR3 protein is CASSESRTSGAYEQYF. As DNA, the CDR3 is TGCGCCAGCAGTGAGAGCAGGACTAGCGGGGCCTACGAGCAGTACTTC.

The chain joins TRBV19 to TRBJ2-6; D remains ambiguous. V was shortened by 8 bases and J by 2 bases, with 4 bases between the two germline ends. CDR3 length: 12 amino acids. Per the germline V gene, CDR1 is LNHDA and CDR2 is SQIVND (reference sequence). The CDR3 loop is CASSAGANVLTF. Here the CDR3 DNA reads TGTGCCAGTTCGGCTGGGGCCAACGTCCTGACTTTC.

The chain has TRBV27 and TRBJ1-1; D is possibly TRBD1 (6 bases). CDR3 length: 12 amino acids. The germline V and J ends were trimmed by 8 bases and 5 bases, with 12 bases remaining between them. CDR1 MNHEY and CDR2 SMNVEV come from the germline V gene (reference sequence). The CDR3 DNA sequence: TGTGCCAGCGGACTACAGGGAACTGAAGCTTTCTTT. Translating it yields CASGLQGTEAFF.

The CDR3 DNA is TGTGCCAGCAGTCTCCTGGGCGGGGAATGGGATGAGCAGTTCTTC. This codes for CASSLLGGEWDEQFF. The chain links TRBV28 to TRBJ2-1; TRBD2 is a possible D gene (6 bases). Germline CDR1 MDHEN, CDR2 SYDVKM. V gave up 5 bases and J gave up 8 bases, with 19 bases separating them. This CDR3 comprises 15 residues. The entire variable domain, with the rest obtained from reference TRBV28 and TRBJ2-1, is as follows: DVKVTQSSRYLVKRTGEKVFLECVQDMDHENMFWYRQDPGLGLRLIYFSYDVKMKEKGDIPEGYSVSREKKERFSLILESASTNQTSMYLCASSLLGGEWDEQFFGPGTRLTVL.

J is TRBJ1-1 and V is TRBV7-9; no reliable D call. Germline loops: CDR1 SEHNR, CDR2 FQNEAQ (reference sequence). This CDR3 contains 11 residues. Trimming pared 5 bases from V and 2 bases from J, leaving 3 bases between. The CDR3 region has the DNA TGTGCCAGCAGCCGCAACACTGAAGCTTTCTTT. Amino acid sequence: CASSRNTEAFF.

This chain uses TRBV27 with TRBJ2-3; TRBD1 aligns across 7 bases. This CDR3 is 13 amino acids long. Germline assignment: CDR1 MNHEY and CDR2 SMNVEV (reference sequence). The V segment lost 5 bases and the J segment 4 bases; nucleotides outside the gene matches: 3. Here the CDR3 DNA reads TGTGCCAGCAGTGGACAGGTTCCAGATACGCAGTATTTT. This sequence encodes CASSGQVPDTQYF.

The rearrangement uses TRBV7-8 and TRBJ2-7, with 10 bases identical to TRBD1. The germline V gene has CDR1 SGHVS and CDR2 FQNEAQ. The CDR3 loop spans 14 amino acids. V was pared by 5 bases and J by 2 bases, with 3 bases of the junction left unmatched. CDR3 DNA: TGTGCCAGCAGCGGGACAGGGGTTCCCTACGAGCAGTACTTC. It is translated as CASSGTGVPYEQYF. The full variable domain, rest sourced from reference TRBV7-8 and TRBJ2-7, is GAGVSQSPRYKVAKRGQDVALRCDPISGHVSLFWYQQALGQGPEFLTYFQNEAQLDKSGLPSDRFFAERPEGSVSTLKIQRTQQEDSAVYLCASSGTGVPYEQYFGPGTRLTVT.

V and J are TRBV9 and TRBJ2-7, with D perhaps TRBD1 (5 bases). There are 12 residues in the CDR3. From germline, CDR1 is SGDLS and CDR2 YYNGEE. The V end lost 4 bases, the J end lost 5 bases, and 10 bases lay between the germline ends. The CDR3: CASSPGFHEQYF. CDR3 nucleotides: TGTGCCAGCAGCCCAGGGTTCCACGAGCAGTACTTC.

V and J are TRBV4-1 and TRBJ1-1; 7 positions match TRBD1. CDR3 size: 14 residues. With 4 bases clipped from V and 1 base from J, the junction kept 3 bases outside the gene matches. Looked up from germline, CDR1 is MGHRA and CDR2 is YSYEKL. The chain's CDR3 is CASSRGQTNTEAFF. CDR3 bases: TGCGCCAGCAGCCGGGGACAGACGAACACTGAAGCTTTCTTT.

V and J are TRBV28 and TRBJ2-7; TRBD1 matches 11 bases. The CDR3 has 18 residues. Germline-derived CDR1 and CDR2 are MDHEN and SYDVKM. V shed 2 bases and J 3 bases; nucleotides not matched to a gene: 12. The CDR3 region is CASSLIIGQGAPHYEQYF. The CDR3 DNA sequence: TGTGCCAGCAGTTTAATCATCGGACAGGGGGCGCCTCACTACGAGCAGTACTTC.

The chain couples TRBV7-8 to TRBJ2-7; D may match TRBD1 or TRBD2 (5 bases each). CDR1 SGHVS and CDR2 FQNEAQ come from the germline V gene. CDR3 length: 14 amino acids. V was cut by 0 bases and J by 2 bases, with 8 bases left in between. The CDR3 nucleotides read TGTGCCAGCAGCTTAGCGGGGGACGCCTACGAGCAGTACTTC. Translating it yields CASSLAGDAYEQYF.

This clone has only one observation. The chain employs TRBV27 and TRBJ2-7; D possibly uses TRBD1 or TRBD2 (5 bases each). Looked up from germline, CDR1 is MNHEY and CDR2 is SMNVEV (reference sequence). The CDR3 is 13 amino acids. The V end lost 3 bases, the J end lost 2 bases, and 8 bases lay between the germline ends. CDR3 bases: TGTGCCAGCAGTTTGAGGGGTCCCTACGAGCAGTACTTC. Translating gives CASSLRGPYEQYF.

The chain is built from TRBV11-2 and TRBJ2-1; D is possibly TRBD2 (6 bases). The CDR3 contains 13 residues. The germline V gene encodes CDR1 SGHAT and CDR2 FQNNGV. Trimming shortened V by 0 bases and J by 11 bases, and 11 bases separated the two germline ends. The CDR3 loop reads CASSLEGLSQQFF. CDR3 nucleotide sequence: TGTGCCAGCAGCTTAGAGGGACTGAGCCAGCAGTTCTTC.

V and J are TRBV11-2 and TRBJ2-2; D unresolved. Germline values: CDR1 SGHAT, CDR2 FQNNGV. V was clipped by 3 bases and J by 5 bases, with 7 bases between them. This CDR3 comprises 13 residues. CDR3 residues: CASSFGRTGELFF. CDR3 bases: TGTGCCAGCAGCTTTGGAAGAACCGGGGAGCTGTTTTTT. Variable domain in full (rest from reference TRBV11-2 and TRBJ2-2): EAGVAQSPRYKIIEKRQSVAFWCNPISGHATLYWYQQILGQGPKLLIQFQNNGVVDDSQLPKDRFSAERLKGVDSTLKIQPAKLEDSAVYLCASSFGRTGELFFGEGSRLTVL.

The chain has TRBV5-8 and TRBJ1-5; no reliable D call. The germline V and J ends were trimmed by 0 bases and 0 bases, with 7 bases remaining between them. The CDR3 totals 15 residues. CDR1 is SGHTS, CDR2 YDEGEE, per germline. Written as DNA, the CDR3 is TGTGCCAGCAGCTTGGGGGTCCTTAGCAATCAGCCCCAGCATTTT. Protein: CASSLGVLSNQPQHF.

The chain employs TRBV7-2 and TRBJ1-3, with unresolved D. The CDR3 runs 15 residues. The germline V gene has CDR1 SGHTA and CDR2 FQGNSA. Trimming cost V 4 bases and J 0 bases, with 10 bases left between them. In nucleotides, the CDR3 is TGTGCCAGCAGCTCGTCCTTTAACTCTGGAAACACCATATATTTT. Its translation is CASSSSFNSGNTIYF.